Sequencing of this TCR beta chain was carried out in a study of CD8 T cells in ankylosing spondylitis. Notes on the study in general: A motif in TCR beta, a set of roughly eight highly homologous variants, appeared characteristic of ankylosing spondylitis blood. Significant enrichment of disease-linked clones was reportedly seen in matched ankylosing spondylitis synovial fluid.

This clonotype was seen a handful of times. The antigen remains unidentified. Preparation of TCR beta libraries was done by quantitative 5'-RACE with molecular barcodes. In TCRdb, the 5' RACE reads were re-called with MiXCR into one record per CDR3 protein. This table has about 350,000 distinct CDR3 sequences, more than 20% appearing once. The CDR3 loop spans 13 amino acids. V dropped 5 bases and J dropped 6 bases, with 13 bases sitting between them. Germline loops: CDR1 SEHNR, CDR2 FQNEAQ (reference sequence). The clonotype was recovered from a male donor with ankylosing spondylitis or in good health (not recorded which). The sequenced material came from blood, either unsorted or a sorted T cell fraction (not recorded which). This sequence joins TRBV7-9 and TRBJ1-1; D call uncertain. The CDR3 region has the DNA TGTGCCAGCAGCAAAGAGAGCTGGGCTGAAGCTTTCTTT. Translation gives CASSKESWAEAFF. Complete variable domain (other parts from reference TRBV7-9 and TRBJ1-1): DTGVSQNPRHKITKRGQNVTFRCDPISEHNRLYWYRQTLGQGPEFLTYFQNEAQLEKSRLLSDRFSAERPKGSFSTLEIQRTEQGDSAMYLCASSKESWAEAFFGQGTRLTVV.